The entry that follows covers one TCR beta chain sequence. Clones were read by immunoSEQ multiplex PCR, and TCRdb kept only the in-frame ones, dropping some. The sample consists of 45,000 to 55,000 clones, 89% of them appearing once. This record comes from a study of memory CD8 T cells in hepatitis C reinfection. As for time point: pre-reinfection, 55 to 20 weeks before reinfection detection. No in vitro expansion preceded TCR sequencing of the sorted cells. The CDR3 has 14 amino acids. In germline, CDR1 is MNHEY, CDR2 SMNVEV (reference sequence). Deletions cut 2 bases from V and 6 bases from J, with 11 bases between.

The material sequenced was naive CD8+ T cells sorted from blood. This TCR came from a man between 18 and 29 years old with hepatitis C virus infection. The chain employs TRBV27 and TRBJ1-5; D uncertain. This CDR3 is CASSLAGMGQPQHF. CDR3 nucleotides: TGTGCCAGCAGTTTAGCCGGGATGGGTCAGCCCCAGCATTTT.